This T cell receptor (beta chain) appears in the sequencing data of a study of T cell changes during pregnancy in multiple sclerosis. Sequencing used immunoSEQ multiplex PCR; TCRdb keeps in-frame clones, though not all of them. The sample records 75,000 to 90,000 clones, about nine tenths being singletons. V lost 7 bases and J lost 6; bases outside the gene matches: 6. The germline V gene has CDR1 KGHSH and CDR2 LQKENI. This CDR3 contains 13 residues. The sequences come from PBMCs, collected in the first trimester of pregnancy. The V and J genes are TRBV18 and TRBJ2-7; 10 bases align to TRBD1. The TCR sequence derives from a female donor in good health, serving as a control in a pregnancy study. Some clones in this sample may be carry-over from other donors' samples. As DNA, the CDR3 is TGTGCCAGCTATCCGGGACAGGGGACCGAGCAGTACTTC. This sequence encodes CASYPGQGTEQYF.